This T cell receptor beta chain was found in a study of blood T cells in healthy people across ages (dated by TCRdb to between 2015 and 2016). As for the study more broadly: In model experiments, roughly one uniquely barcoded TCR beta cDNA molecule per two T cells was captured by template switching. Using deep sequencing normalized with unique cDNA molecular identifiers, the study measured how TCR beta repertoire diversity changes with age. The donors were divided into four age groups: young (average around 17 years), middle-aged (approximately 42), aged (approximately 62) and long-lived (around 80). To avoid experimental bias, donors of different ages were randomly spread across the sequencing lanes. Two additional independent replicas of 1 million unique cDNA reads from the same blood draw were analyzed for two donors (one aged 18 to 29 and one aged 80 or older). The paper's findings and limits, for the study overall: Compared with the aged group, more naive CD4+ T cells, fewer expanded clones and increased TCR diversity were shown by the long-lived group, suggesting age selection. Total diversity estimates from one million sequenced T cells were considered lower bounds and underestimates. Conclusive comparison of naive and antigen-experienced compartments was prevented by the profiling of bulk unsorted PBMCs. As age increased, observed TCR beta diversity per million T cells dropped in a roughly linear way, and a significant reduction was already evident by age 40. Donor CMV infection status was unknown, potentially confounding age-related changes in expanded clonotypes. Observed TCR beta diversity correlated strongly with the percentage of naive T cells measured by flow cytometry.

CDR1 and CDR2, looked up from the germline V gene (reference sequence), are MNHNY and SVGAGI. The CDR3 runs 17 residues from the cysteine to the phenylalanine. Left in the record is the CDR3 DNA by itself, 51 bases read in frame from the first base. V is clipped by 0 bases and J by 0 bases, and the sequence between their germline boundaries is 14 bases long. Systemically healthy Caucasian individuals from Russia, 39 in total and aged roughly 6 to 100 years, were included as donors. Each donor gave 9 to 10 milliliters of peripheral blood, collected into EDTA-treated Vacutainer tubes. PBMCs were isolated by Ficoll-Paque density-gradient centrifugation, with at least 6.5 million obtained per sample. Trizol reagent was used to extract total RNA from PBMCs, with at least 6 micrograms per sample. Naive CD45RAhigh/CD27high T cell percentages were measured by flow cytometry on a PBMC aliquot from every donor.

Receptor libraries were prepared by 5' RACE. Sequencing used an Illumina HiSeq 2500. A second roughly 6 to 12 cycle PCR used a sample-barcoded 5' primer and a J-beta primer mix. A unique molecular identifier was introduced onto each TCR beta cDNA molecule by a template-switch 5' adaptor carrying 12 random nucleotides. At least 2.5 million CDR3-containing paired-end reads were obtained from each sample. First-strand cDNA synthesis was performed from all RNA using the Mint cDNA synthesis kit, with priming by a TRBC-specific oligonucleotide. After uracil-DNA glycosylase treatment, a first 18-cycle PCR used universal primers M1SS and BC2_uni_R on all cDNA. In the source study's methods: For normalization, 1 million high-quality reads, each with a distinct molecular identifier, were randomly selected from each sample. Instead of being binned into consensus sequences, reads that shared molecular identifiers were thrown out. MiTCR, with a Q25 quality threshold and the strictest error-elimination algorithm, was used for CDR3 identification, clonotype clustering and error correction. A nonparametric unseen species model with Euler transformation was used to estimate a lower bound on total TCR beta diversity. TCRdb redid the processing of the public reads, applying fastp at Q25 and MiXCR, and retained in-frame beta chains. Entries that share a CDR3 protein sequence are merged under the most common genes and DNA. The V and J calls, along with clone size, are taken from TCRdb and not from the paper's own processing. This sample has hundreds of thousands of distinct CDR3 sequences in its table, and 22% of those were observed once. The ten largest account for approximately 20% of the sample.

Concerning this clonotype: Its target antigen remains unknown. Base-call qualities are not available, and no considerably larger clone is one nucleotide away.

The TCR comes from a man between 65 and 79 years old in good health. Sequenced input: blood. The V and J segments used are TRBV6-6 and TRBJ1-2, with TRBD1 tentatively as D gene (6 bases match). The base sequence is TGTGCCAGCAGTTACTCGCGCAGGGGAGAAGCTAACTATGGCTACACCTTC. Translation gives CASSYSRRGEANYGYTF.